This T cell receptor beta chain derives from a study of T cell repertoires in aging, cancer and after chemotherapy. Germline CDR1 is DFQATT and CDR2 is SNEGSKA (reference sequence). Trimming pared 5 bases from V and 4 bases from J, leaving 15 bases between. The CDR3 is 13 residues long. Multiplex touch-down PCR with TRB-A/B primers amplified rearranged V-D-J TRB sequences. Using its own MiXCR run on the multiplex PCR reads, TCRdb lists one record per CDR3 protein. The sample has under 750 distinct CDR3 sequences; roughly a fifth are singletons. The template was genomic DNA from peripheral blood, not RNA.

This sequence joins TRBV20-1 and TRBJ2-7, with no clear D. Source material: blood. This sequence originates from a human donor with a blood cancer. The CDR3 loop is CSASPALSYEQYF. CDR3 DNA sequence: TGCAGTGCTTCCCCAGCCTTGTCTTACGAGCAGTACTTC.